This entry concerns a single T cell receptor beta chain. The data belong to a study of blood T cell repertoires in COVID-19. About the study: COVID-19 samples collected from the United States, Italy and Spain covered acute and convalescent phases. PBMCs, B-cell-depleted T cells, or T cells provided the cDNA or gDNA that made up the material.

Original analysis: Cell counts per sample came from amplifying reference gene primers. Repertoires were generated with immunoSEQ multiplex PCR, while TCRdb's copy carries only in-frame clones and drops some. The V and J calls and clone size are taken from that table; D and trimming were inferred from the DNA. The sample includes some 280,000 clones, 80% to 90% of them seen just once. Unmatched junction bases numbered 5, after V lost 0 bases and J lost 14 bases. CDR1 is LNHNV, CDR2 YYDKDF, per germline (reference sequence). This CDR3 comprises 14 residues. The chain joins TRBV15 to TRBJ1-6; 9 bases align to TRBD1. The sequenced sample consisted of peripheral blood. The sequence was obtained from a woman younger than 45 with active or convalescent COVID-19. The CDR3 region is CATSRDRGQGSLHF. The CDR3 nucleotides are TGTGCCACCAGCAGAGATAGGGGACAGGGTTCCCTCCACTTT.